This entry lists 17 T cell receptor beta chains sequenced from one sample in a study of response to subunit inactivated influenza vaccine. TCRdb analysed the RT-PCR reads with MiXCR anew, one entry per CDR3 protein. The sample carries 500,000 to 600,000 distinct CDR3 sequences, approximately 12% recorded once. The source material was PBMCs from blood, sampled on the day of vaccination. The receptor set was obtained from a man aged 45-60 years who received an inactivated influenza vaccine.

This clonotype was found many times. The chain is built from TRBV7-8 and TRBJ1-4; D is uncertain. Trimming removed 10 bases at V and 0 bases at J, with 9 bases between. The germline CDR1 and CDR2 sequences are SGHVS and FQNEAQ. The CDR3 covers 13 residues. CDR3 DNA: TGTGCCACCTCGGGTGCAACTAATGAAAAACTGTTTTTT. It specifies CATSGATNEKLFF.

This clonotype was seen a few times. The chain links TRBV20-1 to TRBJ2-3, with TRBD1 identical over 12 bases. There are 15 residues in the CDR3. Germline CDR1 is DFQATT and CDR2 is SNEGSKA (reference sequence). The ends lost 3 bases at V and 4 bases at J; junction bases unmatched: 5. Here the CDR3 reads CSARGGQGAADTQYF. The CDR3 bases are TGCAGTGCTAGGGGGGGACAGGGGGCGGCAGATACGCAGTATTTT.

The chain employs TRBV12-3 or TRBV12-4 and TRBJ2-1; D perhaps matches TRBD2 (6 bases). The length of the CDR3 is 14 residues. Between the trimmed V and J ends, which lost 4 bases and 10 bases, there was a span of 17 bases. In nucleotides, the CDR3 is TGTGCCAGCAGTTCCTACCCCCGGGAGCCCGAGCAGTTCTTC. Translated: CASSSYPREPEQFF.

This clonotype was picked up a small number of times. DNA of the CDR3: TGTGCCATCAGTGAAGTACAGGGATACGAGCAGTACTTC. Translated: CAISEVQGYEQYF. This rearrangement joins TRBV10-3 to TRBJ2-7; TRBD1 might be the D (6 bases). V shed 3 bases and J shed 4 bases, with 10 bases lying between them. The CDR3 extends over 13 amino acids. Germline CDR1 ENHRY, CDR2 SYGVKD.

This clonotype showed up just a few times. The chain carries TRBV19 and TRBJ2-7, with D possibly matching TRBD1 (5 bases). This CDR3 has 14 amino acids. The germline V gene has CDR1 LNHDA and CDR2 SQIVND (reference sequence). The V end lost 2 bases, the J end lost 5 bases, and 13 bases lay between the germline ends. DNA of the CDR3: TGTGCCAGTAGTATATGGGAAGGGGCGGACGAGCAGTACTTC. It codes for CASSIWEGADEQYF. Variable domain in full (rest from reference TRBV19 and TRBJ2-7): DGGITQSPKYLFRKEGQNVTLSCEQNLNHDAMYWYRQDPGQGLRLIYYSQIVNDFQKGDIAEGYSVSREKKESFPLTVTSAQKNPTAFYLCASSIWEGADEQYFGPGTRLTVT.

The rearrangement joins TRBV28 to TRBJ1-2; D is uncertain. The CDR3 spans 15 residues. V lost 1 base to trimming and J lost 4 bases, with 13 bases between them. Germline V gene sequence: CDR1 MDHEN, CDR2 SYDVKM. The CDR3 sequence is CASSLFGGGAYGYTF. CDR3 DNA sequence: TGTGCCAGCAGTTTATTTGGCGGTGGAGCCTATGGCTACACCTTC.

There are a few counts of this clonotype. The chain uses TRBV4-2 and TRBJ2-7, with D possibly TRBD1 on 6 matching bases. CDR1 is LGHNA and CDR2 is YNFKEQ in the germline V gene. CDR3 length equals 15 residues. With 1 base removed from V and 2 bases from J, the gap between germline ends came to 12 bases. The CDR3: CASSQGYRETYEQYF. CDR3 sequence (DNA): TGTGCCAGCAGCCAAGGTTACAGGGAAACCTACGAGCAGTACTTC.

The chain carries TRBV9 and TRBJ2-5, with D tentatively TRBD2 (5 bases). V lost 1 base and J lost 5, with 15 bases in between. In germline, CDR1 is SGDLS, CDR2 YYNGEE. The CDR3 sequence is 15 residues long. The CDR3: CASSVRVGTGETQYF. The CDR3 DNA reads as TGTGCCAGCAGCGTAAGAGTCGGCACGGGGGAGACCCAGTACTTC.

As concerns this clonotype: A read error may produce the germline difference seen at one junction end. The chain combines TRBV3-1 with TRBJ2-7, with D maybe TRBD2 (5 bases). CDR1 and CDR2 (germline): LGHDT, YNNKEL (reference sequence). This CDR3 is built from 15 residues. The CDR3, as DNA: TGTGCCAGCTGCCAGGAGGCCCCTTTTACCTACGAGCAGTACTTC. Protein sequence: CASCQEAPFTYEQYF.

The V and J genes are TRBV20-1 and TRBJ2-5; 13 nucleotides match TRBD2. This CDR3 comprises 15 residues. Germline V gene data show CDR1 as DFQATT and CDR2 as SNEGSKA (reference sequence). V trimming: 6 bases; J trimming: 1 base; junction bases outside the gene matches: 5. The DNA for the CDR3 is TGCAGTGCACCCACTAGCGGGGGGGCCCAAGAGACCCAGTACTTC. Translation: CSAPTSGGAQETQYF.

The V call is TRBV6-2 or TRBV6-3, the J call TRBJ2-3; D unresolved. Germline loops: CDR1 MNHEY, CDR2 SVGEGT. The CDR3 extends over 14 amino acids. The chain's CDR3 is CALKAASPTDTQYF. The CDR3 bases are TGTGCTTTGAAAGCTGCGTCTCCAACAGATACGCAGTATTTT.

This clonotype was recorded a few times. The chain joins TRBV20-1 to TRBJ1-5, with 7 bases that match TRBD1. The CDR3 has 13 residues. The V gene's germline CDR1 is DFQATT and CDR2 SNEGSKA (reference sequence). The J segment lost 5 bases and the V segment lost 6 bases, leaving 7 bases of the junction unmatched. The CDR3 DNA is TGCAGTGCGAACAGGGGTCCCGATCAGCCCCAGCATTTT. This translates into CSANRGPDQPQHF.

The chain employs TRBV7-6 and TRBJ2-7, with 13 bases identical to TRBD2. V gave up 5 bases and J gave up 5 bases; unmatched junction bases: 3. CDR3 length: 14 amino acids. Per the germline V gene, CDR1 is SGHVS and CDR2 is FNYEAQ. The CDR3 region is CASSVTSGRNEQYF. Written as DNA, the CDR3 is TGTGCCAGCAGCGTGACTAGCGGGAGGAACGAGCAGTACTTC.

As regards this clonotype: One end of the junction varies from germline; a read error may be responsible. Here the CDR3 reads CATTVGLAGYNVQFF. The CDR3 DNA sequence: TGTGCCACCACTGTGGGACTAGCGGGTTACAATGTGCAGTTCTTC. The V call is TRBV12-3 or TRBV12-4, the J call TRBJ2-1; 12 bases are shared with TRBD2. CDR3 length: 15 residues.

This chain links TRBV5-1 with TRBJ2-1, with 7 positions matching TRBD1. Germline-derived CDR1 and CDR2 are SGHRS and YFSETQ. J gave up 8 bases and V 0 bases, and 2 bases lay outside the gene matches. The CDR3 length is 13 residues. The CDR3 DNA follows: TGCGCCAGCAGCTTGGAGACAGGGTATGAGCAGTTCTTC. It yields the protein CASSLETGYEQFF.

In its sample, this clonotype was seen many times. J is TRBJ1-2 and V is TRBV7-3, with TRBD1 matching 10 bases. Germline CDR1 is SGHTA and CDR2 is FQGTGA. This CDR3 spans 16 amino acids. With 4 bases clipped from V and 1 base from J, the junction kept 6 bases outside the gene matches. The CDR3 region is CASSSKTGGNNYGYTF. The CDR3 region has the DNA TGTGCCAGCAGCTCGAAGACAGGGGGCAATAACTATGGCTACACCTTC.

The gene calls are TRBV5-6 and TRBJ2-7, with TRBD1 matching over 8 bases. V dropped 3 bases and J dropped 2; count of bases not matched to a gene: 10. The CDR3 is made up of 16 amino acids. The V gene's germline CDR1 is SGHDT and CDR2 YYEEEE. CDR3 in amino acids: CASSSPRQGSPYEQYF. The DNA for the CDR3 is TGTGCCAGCAGCTCCCCCCGACAGGGGAGCCCCTACGAGCAGTACTTC.